The 9 T cell receptor beta chains reported below all come from one sample, sequenced in a study of CD8 T cells in Susac syndrome. It was with random hexamers that about 0.45 to 1 ug RNA was reverse transcribed. A single record per CDR3 protein comes from TCRdb applying MiXCR to the immunoSEQ multiplex PCR reads. This sample has 180,000 or so distinct CDR3 sequences, with nearly 95% found just once. The sample was CD4+ T cells from PBMCs. These receptors were taken from a human donor with multiple sclerosis.

The chain couples TRBV5-4 to TRBJ2-3, with 8 bases identical to TRBD1. There are 14 residues in the CDR3. Trimming took 2 bases from V and 5 from J; bases not matched to a gene: 4. The germline CDR1 and CDR2 sequences are SGHNT and YYREEE (reference sequence). The CDR3 region is CASSFGRGQDTQYF. The CDR3, as DNA: TGTGCCAGCAGCTTCGGCAGGGGGCAAGATACGCAGTATTTT.

The chain uses TRBV4-2 and TRBJ2-6; 8 positions match TRBD2. This CDR3 contains 16 residues. CDR1 is LGHNA and CDR2 is YNFKEQ in the germline V gene. Losses at the gene ends were 3 bases for V and 1 base for J; bases not matched to a gene: 2. CDR3 coding DNA: TGTGCCAGCAGCCAGGTAGCGGGGTCTGGGGCCAACGTCCTGACTTTC. It translates to CASSQVAGSGANVLTF.

The chain recombines TRBV3-1 with TRBJ2-7; no clear D gene. V lost 3 bases and J lost 10, with 19 bases in between. The CDR3 covers 14 residues. In germline, CDR1 is LGHDT, CDR2 YNNKEL (reference sequence). The DNA for the CDR3 is TGTGCCAGCAGCCATGTAAACTCGGTTGTGGGACAGTACTTC. Residues: CASSHVNSVVGQYF.

The V gene is TRBV30, the J gene TRBJ1-5; a possible D gene is TRBD1 (5 bases). The CDR3 length is 15 residues. CDR1 GTSNPN and CDR2 SVGIG come from the germline V gene (reference sequence). Trimming pared 0 bases from V and 2 bases from J, leaving 11 bases between. CDR3 in amino acids: CAWSVRGAGNQPQHF. CDR3 sequence (DNA): TGTGCCTGGAGTGTAAGGGGCGCAGGCAATCAGCCCCAGCATTTT.

The chain carries TRBV20-1 and TRBJ2-5, with D perhaps being TRBD1 or TRBD2 (6 bases each). V was clipped by 7 bases and J by 5 bases, with 20 bases between them. The germline V gene has CDR1 DFQATT and CDR2 SNEGSKA (reference sequence). This CDR3 has 14 amino acids. The CDR3 nucleotides are TGCAGTGTCAAGCTAAGTGGGGGGCGGGAGACCCAGTACTTC. It encodes CSVKLSGGRETQYF.

The V and J genes are TRBV19 and TRBJ2-5; 10 bases agree with TRBD1. Germline assignment: CDR1 LNHDA and CDR2 SQIVND (reference sequence). V shed 6 bases, J shed 5 bases, and the junction held 6 bases outside the gene matches. The CDR3 loop spans 14 amino acids. In nucleotides, the CDR3 is TGTGCCAGTAGCCGACAGGGGGCGAGGGAGACCCAGTACTTC. Translation: CASSRQGARETQYF.

This rearrangement joins TRBV12-3 or TRBV12-4 to TRBJ1-4; TRBD1 aligns across 7 bases. The CDR3 has 16 residues. The trim removed 1 base at V and 7 bases at J, leaving 9 bases unmatched. CDR3 sequence: CASSLGGRTGGEKLFF. The CDR3, as DNA: TGTGCCAGCAGTTTAGGGGGAAGGACAGGAGGTGAAAAACTGTTTTTT.

The CDR3 here is CASGGGSGANVLTF. CDR3 nucleotide sequence: TGTGCTAGTGGCGGGGGCTCTGGGGCCAACGTCCTGACTTTC. The J gene is TRBJ2-6, the V gene TRBV12-5, with a possible D match to TRBD2 (6 bases). CDR1 LGHNT and CDR2 FRNRAP come from the germline V gene. V lost 6 bases and J 0 bases, leaving 6 bases between the germline ends. The CDR3 is 14 amino acids. Looking up the rest from reference TRBV12-5 and TRBJ2-6 gives the full variable domain: DARVTQTPRHKVTEMGQEVTMRCQPILGHNTVFWYRQTMMQGLELLAYFRNRAPLDDSGMPKDRFSAEMPDATLATLKIQPSEPRDSAVYFCASGGGSGANVLTFGAGSRLTVL.

The chain couples TRBV20-1 to TRBJ1-1; weak D call: TRBD1 (5 bases). Germline V gives CDR1 DFQATT, CDR2 SNEGSKA (reference sequence). The ends were cut back, 6 bases at V and 6 bases at J, with 17 bases in the middle. The length of the CDR3 is 13 residues. CDR3 in amino acids: CSATPRGYAEAFF. CDR3 bases: TGCAGTGCAACCCCACGGGGCTACGCTGAAGCTTTCTTT.